The TCR beta chain under discussion was sequenced for a study of T cells and Merkel cell carcinoma outcomes. Study findings and constraints: Merkel cell carcinoma outcomes were reportedly predicted by repertoire and T-cell density.

Note on this clone: Its antigen is not known.

The CDR3 covers 11 residues. Per germline, CDR1 SQVTM and CDR2 ANQGSEA. The V end was cut by 4 bases, the J end by 3 bases, with 7 bases between. Clones were sequenced by immunoSEQ multiplex PCR, and TCRdb holds only the in-frame ones, with some missing. The repertoire includes 14,000 or so clones, more than 90% of them detected once, and about 2% sits in the top ten. The sample consisted of tumor tissue from Merkel cell carcinoma. This clonotype was obtained from a human donor with Merkel cell carcinoma. This chain links TRBV29-1 with TRBJ2-7; D is uncertain. CDR3 residues: CSVADGYEQYF. As DNA, the CDR3 is TGCAGCGTTGCCGACGGCTACGAGCAGTACTTC.